Following are 13 T cell receptor beta chains from one sample sequenced in a study of tumor-infiltrating lymphocytes in primary liver carcinoma. Alongside blood RNA obtained from unsorted whole blood, germline DNA was also extracted. Production of TCR beta cDNA used 500 ng total RNA together with a constant-region primer. Sequencing libraries for TCR beta derived from three nested multiplex PCR rounds that used slightly modified ARM-PCR. A C-beta reverse primer and TRBV1-TRBV30 forward primers served in each of the first two PCR rounds, at approximately 10 cycles apiece. Via MiXCR, TCRdb re-called the multiplex PCR reads, giving one row per CDR3 protein. The table records 310,000 or so distinct CDR3 sequences, around 50% of them present only once. Input material: peripheral blood. These receptors were collected from a woman in her 30s with primary liver carcinoma and hepatitis B virus infection.

The genes are TRBV6-1 and TRBJ1-3; no firm D call. Looked up from germline, CDR1 is MNHNS and CDR2 is SASEGT. This CDR3 contains 14 residues. V was clipped by 10 bases and J by 2 bases, with 15 bases between them. The CDR3 nucleotides are TGTGCCATCCTGTCAGCAGGCGCTGGAAACACCATATATTTT. Its protein is CAILSAGAGNTIYF.

V usage is TRBV28 and J usage is TRBJ2-3; 14 bases fit TRBD2. Germline V gene lookup returns CDR1 MDHEN and CDR2 SYDVKM. Germline trimming cut 6 bases from V and 4 bases from J; bases unmatched to any gene: 9. The CDR3 is 17 amino acids. The CDR3 sequence: CASRGTSGSTFADTQYF. The CDR3 region has the DNA TGTGCCAGCAGGGGGACTAGCGGGAGCACATTCGCAGATACGCAGTATTTT.

About this clonotype itself: Germline is not matched at one junction end, which may reflect a read error. The chain combines TRBV4-1 with TRBJ1-3; D is undetermined. CDR1 and CDR2 (germline): MGHRA, YSYEKL. This CDR3 is 15 amino acids long. In nucleotides, the CDR3 is TGCGCCATCAGCCAAGGCTTCCAGCTAGGAAACACCATATATTTT. It encodes CAISQGFQLGNTIYF.

About this clonotype: A much more abundant neighbour one base away suggests this may be a read error. The rearrangement uses TRBV4-1 and TRBJ2-3, with 13 nucleotides matching TRBD2. CDR3 length: 19 residues. Per the germline V gene, CDR1 is MGHRA and CDR2 is YSYEKL. The V and J ends lost 1 base and 0 bases, in that order; junction bases with no gene match: 7. The CDR3 nucleotides are TGCGCCAGCAGCCAAGCAGCCGGGACTAGCGGGGAAAGCACAGATACGCAGTATTTT. Amino acids: CASSQAAGTSGESTDTQYF.

This chain uses TRBV5-1 with TRBJ2-2; the D call may be TRBD1 or TRBD2 (5 bases each). Trimming left V 5 bases short and J 0 bases short, with 11 bases between. CDR3 size: 15 residues. The germline V gene has CDR1 SGHRS and CDR2 YFSETQ. The CDR3 coding sequence is TGCGCCAGCAGGGGGACGGCCTCGAACACCGGGGAGCTGTTTTTT. Residues: CASRGTASNTGELFF.

Comments on this clonotype: Likely a read error: the CDR3 ends without its conserved phenylalanine or tryptophan. J is TRBJ2-3 and V is TRBV6-2 or TRBV6-3; 11 bases are a match to TRBD2. V gave up 6 bases and J gave up 8 bases; unmatched junction bases: 7. This CDR3 is built from 14 residues. Germline V gives CDR1 MNHEY, CDR2 SVGEGT. DNA of the CDR3: TGTGCCAGCAGGTCGGGACTAGCGGTTATTACGCAGTATCTT. Protein product: CASRSGLAVITQYL.

This clonotype was detected only once. The junction and the germline gene differ at one end; a read error may be behind it. This chain joins TRBV11-2 and TRBJ2-1, with D possibly TRBD1 on 6 matching bases. CDR1 SGHAT and CDR2 FQNNGV come from the germline V gene. The CDR3 has 14 residues. The CDR3 spells CVSSLGTKNDEQFF. CDR3 DNA: TGTGTCAGCAGCTTGGGGACAAAGAACGATGAGCAGTTCTTC.

The V and J genes are TRBV28 and TRBJ2-1, with D possibly being TRBD1 (5 bases). The germline V gene encodes CDR1 MDHEN and CDR2 SYDVKM. V shed 7 bases and J shed 4 bases, with 11 bases lying between them. This CDR3 spans 13 amino acids. The CDR3 reads CASNRGGYNEQFF. DNA for the CDR3: TGTGCCAGCAATAGGGGCGGATACAATGAGCAGTTCTTC.

With regard to this clonotype: A read error may account for a junction end that differs from germline. DNA of the CDR3: TGTGCCAGCGGCCAAGATGGCAATGAGCAGTTCTTC. Protein: CASGQDGNEQFF. The rearrangement links TRBV4-3 to TRBJ2-1, with D possibly TRBD2 on 5 matching bases. Germline lookup yields CDR1 LGHNA and CDR2 YSLEER. The CDR3 contains 12 residues.

The J gene is TRBJ1-4, the V gene TRBV5-1; TRBD1 agrees at 7 bases. The CDR3 length is 15 residues. The junction had 8 bases not matched to a gene; V was cut back by 9 bases and J by 0 bases. CDR1 SGHRS and CDR2 YFSETQ come from the germline V gene. The CDR3 is CATGRTGSTNEKLFF. CDR3 coding DNA: TGCGCCACCGGGAGGACAGGTTCAACTAATGAAAAACTGTTTTTT.

The chain employs TRBV4-1 and TRBJ2-5; D might be TRBD1 (5 bases). The CDR3 spans 15 residues. Germline V gives CDR1 MGHRA, CDR2 YSYEKL. V was pared by 0 bases and J by 5 bases, with 13 bases between. The CDR3 DNA reads TGCGCCAGCAGCCAAGAAAAAGGGGCTGGGGAGACCCAGTACTTC. Translation gives CASSQEKGAGETQYF.

Comment on this clonotype: A clone one base away is much larger, so this may be a read error. The rearrangement links TRBV12-3 or TRBV12-4 to TRBJ1-2; 10 bases are shared with TRBD1. The V gene end was trimmed by 5 bases and the J gene end by 4 bases; junction bases not matched to a gene: 7. The CDR3 is made up of 15 amino acids. The CDR3 reads CASSHGTGAGYGYTF. Here the CDR3 DNA reads TGTGCCAGCAGTCACGGGACAGGGGCCGGCTATGGCTACACCTTC.

The genes are TRBV10-3 and TRBJ2-1; 13 bases line up with TRBD2. Germline trimming cut 5 bases from V and 12 bases from J; bases unmatched to any gene: 7. Germline CDR1 is ENHRY and CDR2 is SYGVKD. The CDR3 extends over 14 amino acids. In DNA, the CDR3 is TGTGCCATCAGTCCCGGACTAGCGGGAGTCCGGCAGTTCTTC. Its protein is CAISPGLAGVRQFF.